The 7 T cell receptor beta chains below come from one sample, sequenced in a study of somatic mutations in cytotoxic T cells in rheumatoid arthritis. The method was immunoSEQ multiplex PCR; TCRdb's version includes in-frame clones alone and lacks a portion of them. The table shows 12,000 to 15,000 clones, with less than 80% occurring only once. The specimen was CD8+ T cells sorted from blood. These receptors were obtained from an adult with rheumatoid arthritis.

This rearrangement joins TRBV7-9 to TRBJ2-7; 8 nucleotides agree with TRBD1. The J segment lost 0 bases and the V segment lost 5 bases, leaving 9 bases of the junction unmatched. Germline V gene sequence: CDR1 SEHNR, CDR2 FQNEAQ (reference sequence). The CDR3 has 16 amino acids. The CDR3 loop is CASSETRTGSSYEQYF. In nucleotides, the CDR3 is TGTGCCAGCAGCGAGACCAGGACAGGGAGCTCCTACGAGCAGTACTTC.

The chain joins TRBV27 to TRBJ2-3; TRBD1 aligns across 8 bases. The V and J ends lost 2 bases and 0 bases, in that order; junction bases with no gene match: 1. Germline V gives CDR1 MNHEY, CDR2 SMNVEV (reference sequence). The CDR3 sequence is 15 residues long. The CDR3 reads CASSLRTGSTDTQYF. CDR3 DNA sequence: TGTGCCAGCAGTTTAAGGACAGGGAGCACAGATACGCAGTATTTT.

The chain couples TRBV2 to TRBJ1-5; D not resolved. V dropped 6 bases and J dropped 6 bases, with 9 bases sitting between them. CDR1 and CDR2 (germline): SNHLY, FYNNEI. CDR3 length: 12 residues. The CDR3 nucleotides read TGTGCCAGCAGCAGGAGTGCTCAGCCCCAGCATTTT. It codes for CASSRSAQPQHF.

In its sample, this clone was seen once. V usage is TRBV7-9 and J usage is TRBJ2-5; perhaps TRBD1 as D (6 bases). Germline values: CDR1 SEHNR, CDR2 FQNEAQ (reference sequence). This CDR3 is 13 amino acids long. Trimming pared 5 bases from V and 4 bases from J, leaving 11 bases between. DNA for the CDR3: TGTGCCAGCAGCCCTACAGGGAGAGAGACCCAGTACTTC. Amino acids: CASSPTGRETQYF.

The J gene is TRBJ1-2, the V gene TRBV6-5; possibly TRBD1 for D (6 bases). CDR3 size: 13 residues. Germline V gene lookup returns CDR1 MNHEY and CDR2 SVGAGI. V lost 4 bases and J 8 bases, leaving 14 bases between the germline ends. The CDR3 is CASSSPGGQGYTF. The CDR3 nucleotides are TGTGCCAGCAGTTCCCCGGGGGGGCAGGGCTACACCTTC.

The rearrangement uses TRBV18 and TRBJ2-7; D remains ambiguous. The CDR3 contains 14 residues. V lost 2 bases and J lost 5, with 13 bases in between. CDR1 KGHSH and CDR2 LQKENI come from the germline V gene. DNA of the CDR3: TGTGCCAGCTCACCAGGTGAAGGGTACCACGAGCAGTACTTC. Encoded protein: CASSPGEGYHEQYF.

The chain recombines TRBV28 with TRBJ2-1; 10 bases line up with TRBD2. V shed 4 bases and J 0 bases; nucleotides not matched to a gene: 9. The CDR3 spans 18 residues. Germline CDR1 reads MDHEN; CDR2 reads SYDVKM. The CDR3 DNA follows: TGTGCCAGCAGTTCCCTCAAGGTAGCGGGGGGCTCCTACAATGAGCAGTTCTTC. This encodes CASSSLKVAGGSYNEQFF. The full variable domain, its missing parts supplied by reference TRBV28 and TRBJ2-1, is DVKVTQSSRYLVKRTGEKVFLECVQDMDHENMFWYRQDPGLGLRLIYFSYDVKMKEKGDIPEGYSVSREKKERFSLILESASTNQTSMYLCASSSLKVAGGSYNEQFFGPGTRLTVL.